A single sample is the source of the 26 T cell receptor beta chains below, sequenced in a study of molecular identifiers for immune sequencing clone quantification. MiXCR was run by TCRdb on the PCR reads, yielding one entry per CDR3 protein. This repertoire shows about 510,000 distinct CDR3 sequences, 20% to 25% found once; its top ten account for around 0.84%. Material for sequencing was naive CD8+ T cells from blood, with Jurkat cell RNA spiked in. The subset here: FACS-sorted CD8+CD4-CCR7+CD45RA+ naive T cells. These receptors originate from a human donor in good health. Some libraries in this study had Jurkat cell RNA spiked in.

This clonotype was observed at least ten times. This chain connects TRBV4-3 to TRBJ2-1; D is possibly TRBD2 (6 bases). Germline loops: CDR1 LGHNA, CDR2 YSLEER. This CDR3 has 17 residues. The V end lost 4 bases, the J end lost 3 bases, and 19 bases lay between the germline ends. The CDR3, as DNA: TGCGCCAGCAGCCCGGGACTTACGACTCGATACTACAATGAGCAGTTCTTC. This gives the protein CASSPGLTTRYYNEQFF.

Worth noting for this clonotype: A read error may be the cause here, since a much bigger clone is one base away. The chain is built from TRBV5-6 and TRBJ2-3; D is perhaps TRBD1 (6 bases). The CDR3 totals 15 residues. Germline CDR1 is SGHDT and CDR2 is YYEEEE. The chain's CDR3 is CASSWGHYSTGTQYF. For the CDR3, the DNA is TGTGCCAGCAGCTGGGGACACTATAGCACAGGTACGCAGTATTTT.

About this clonotype itself: One end of the junction is discordant with germline, which a read error may explain. J is TRBJ2-1 and V is TRBV28; D is ambiguous. CDR1 MDHEN and CDR2 SYDVKM come from the germline V gene. There are 16 residues in the CDR3. The CDR3 here is CASSPTLTRSHNEQFF. CDR3 nucleotide sequence: TGTGCCAGCAGCCCTACACTAACCCGCTCCCACAATGAGCAGTTCTTC.

This clonotype was counted ten times or more. J is TRBJ2-7 and V is TRBV19, with 7 bases matching TRBD1. Germline CDR1 is LNHDA and CDR2 is SQIVND (reference sequence). The CDR3 consists of 15 residues. The ends lost 5 bases at V and 2 bases at J; junction bases unmatched: 9. The chain's CDR3 is CASSHNAGTAYEQYF. CDR3 in DNA: TGTGCCAGTAGTCATAACGCCGGGACAGCCTACGAGCAGTACTTC.

In its sample, this clonotype was seen many times. CDR3 sequence (DNA): TGTGCCAGCAGGCCCCCCACCAACACAGATACGCAGTATTTT. Amino acid sequence: CASRPPTNTDTQYF. The rearrangement links TRBV7-9 to TRBJ2-3; D is unresolved. This CDR3 has 14 residues. The germline V gene encodes CDR1 SEHNR and CDR2 FQNEAQ (reference sequence). The V and J ends lost 6 bases and 2 bases respectively, with 12 bases between them.

This clonotype was found a few times. This chain links TRBV11-2 with TRBJ2-5; 7 bases agree with TRBD2. In germline, CDR1 is SGHAT, CDR2 FQNNGV. J lost 7 bases, V lost 2 bases, and 4 bases had no gene match. The CDR3 totals 13 residues. The CDR3 spells CASSLLAVPTQYF. CDR3 bases: TGTGCCAGCAGCTTACTAGCGGTCCCGACCCAGTACTTC.

The V call is TRBV27, the J call TRBJ1-5, with D possibly being TRBD1 (6 bases). Trimming removed 8 bases from V and 0 bases from J, with 17 bases in between. CDR3 length: 16 residues. Germline values: CDR1 MNHEY, CDR2 SMNVEV (reference sequence). In nucleotides, the CDR3 is TGTGCCAGCCGTCCGGCAGGGGAGTTTAGCAATCAGCCCCAGCATTTT. It encodes CASRPAGEFSNQPQHF.

This clonotype was counted between two and nine times. The V gene is TRBV4-3, the J gene TRBJ2-7, with 9 bases aligning to TRBD2. The V gene end was trimmed by 0 bases and the J gene end by 0 bases; junction bases not matched to a gene: 3. Germline lookup yields CDR1 LGHNA and CDR2 YSLEER. The CDR3 covers 16 residues. The CDR3: CASSQEPSGNSYEQYF. The CDR3, as DNA: TGCGCCAGCAGCCAAGAACCTAGCGGGAACTCCTACGAGCAGTACTTC.

A word on this clonotype: The conserved final phenylalanine or tryptophan is absent from the CDR3, which likely points to a read error. J is TRBJ1-1 and V is TRBV27; maybe TRBD1 (6 bases). The CDR3 loop spans 14 amino acids. Deletions cut 4 bases from V and 6 bases from J, with 15 bases between. CDR1 and CDR2 (germline): MNHEY, SMNVEV (reference sequence). The CDR3 DNA sequence: TGTGCCAGCAGTTCGACAGGATTTTTAGCTGAAGCTTTCTCT. This gives the protein CASSSTGFLAEAFS.

This clonotype appeared many times. This sequence joins TRBV30 and TRBJ1-1; D is perhaps TRBD1 (5 bases). The CDR3 is 13 amino acids. Per germline, CDR1 GTSNPN and CDR2 SVGIG (reference sequence). Trimming removed 0 bases at V and 6 bases at J, with 11 bases between. As DNA, the CDR3 is TGTGCCTGGAGTGTGATGGGAGGGGCTGAAGCTTTCTTT. Its translation: CAWSVMGGAEAFF. Complete variable domain (other parts from reference TRBV30 and TRBJ1-1): SQTIHQWPATLVQPVGSPLSLECTVEGTSNPNLYWYRQAAGRGLQLLFYSVGIGQISSEVPQNLSASRPQDRQFILSSKKLLLSDSGFYLCAWSVMGGAEAFFGQGTRLTVV.

This clonotype was observed a handful of times. The rearrangement links TRBV30 to TRBJ2-2; 10 bases line up with TRBD2. Germline loops: CDR1 GTSNPN, CDR2 SVGIG (reference sequence). This CDR3 region has 15 residues. J lost 10 bases, V lost 4 bases, and 12 bases had no gene match. The CDR3 coding sequence is TGTGCCTGGACCCCGGGGACTAGCGTTTTTGAGGAGCTGTTTTTT. Its protein is CAWTPGTSVFEELFF.

The CDR3 DNA follows: TGTGCCAGCAGTCCAGCGGGAGAGGGGTGGCAGGTCAAAAACATTCAGTACTTC. Translated, it gives CASSPAGEGWQVKNIQYF. The chain has TRBV6-5 and TRBJ2-4; TRBD2 agrees at 8 bases. Trimming at V came to 5 bases and at J to 3 bases, leaving 15 bases not matched to a gene. Germline CDR1 and CDR2: MNHEY and SVGAGI. CDR3 length: 18 residues.

This clonotype was observed a few times. The rearrangement joins TRBV7-8 to TRBJ2-1; 9 bases map to TRBD2. CDR1 and CDR2 from the germline V gene are SGHVS and FQNEAQ. CDR3 length equals 16 residues. V shed 5 bases and J 4 bases; nucleotides not matched to a gene: 9. CDR3 region: CASSPRWTSVYNEQFF. In DNA form, the CDR3 reads TGTGCCAGCAGCCCGCGCTGGACTAGCGTATACAATGAGCAGTTCTTC.

V usage is TRBV7-9 and J usage is TRBJ2-1; 15 bases line up with TRBD2. This CDR3 is 17 amino acids long. Germline trimming cut 2 bases from V and 9 bases from J; bases unmatched to any gene: 8. Germline lookup yields CDR1 SEHNR and CDR2 FQNEAQ (reference sequence). In nucleotides, the CDR3 is TGTGCCAGCAGCTTAACTGAGGGACTAGCGGGAGGAGGTGAGCAGTTCTTC. This translates into CASSLTEGLAGGGEQFF.

This clonotype came up many times. The chain is built from TRBV25-1 and TRBJ2-7; tentative D call: TRBD2 (5 bases). Trimming removed 1 base at V and 5 bases at J, with 12 bases between. The CDR3 is 14 residues long. Germline lookup yields CDR1 MGHDK and CDR2 SYGVNS. Written as DNA, the CDR3 is TGTGCCAGCAGTGAATCTACTAGTCTCCACGAGCAGTACTTC. It translates to CASSESTSLHEQYF.

J is TRBJ2-1 and V is TRBV28, with 7 bases fitting TRBD1. The germline V gene has CDR1 MDHEN and CDR2 SYDVKM. J was trimmed by 5 bases and V by 3 bases; bases with no gene match: 4. This CDR3 is built from 14 residues. The CDR3 DNA follows: TGTGCCAGCAGTTTTAGGGGGCAGAACAATGAGCAGTTCTTC. Amino acids: CASSFRGQNNEQFF. Drawing the rest from reference TRBV28 and TRBJ2-1, the complete variable domain is DVKVTQSSRYLVKRTGEKVFLECVQDMDHENMFWYRQDPGLGLRLIYFSYDVKMKEKGDIPEGYSVSREKKERFSLILESASTNQTSMYLCASSFRGQNNEQFFGPGTRLTVL.

This clonotype was seen more than once but under ten times. V gene TRBV27 combines with J gene TRBJ2-7; D is tentatively TRBD1 or TRBD2 (5 bases each). V shed 4 bases and J shed 4 bases, with 14 bases lying between them. This CDR3 is 14 amino acids long. CDR1 and CDR2 (germline): MNHEY, SMNVEV (reference sequence). The CDR3 bases are TGTGCCAGCAGTTCCGGGCTGGGGGAGTACGAGCAGTACTTC. This codes for CASSSGLGEYEQYF.

About this clonotype: A much larger clone lies a single base off, so this may be a read error. The rearrangement joins TRBV6-2 or TRBV6-3 to TRBJ2-3; D perhaps matches TRBD1 (5 bases). Germline V gene lookup returns CDR1 MNHEY and CDR2 SVGEGT. This CDR3 is 13 amino acids long. The CDR3 region has the DNA TGTGCCAGCAGCTCCCGACAGACAGATACGCGGTATTTT. Translating gives CASSSRQTDTRYF.

This clonotype has only a few counts. This chain uses TRBV20-1 with TRBJ1-1; 7 bases align to TRBD1. This CDR3 comprises 14 residues. Per germline, CDR1 DFQATT and CDR2 SNEGSKA (reference sequence). The V segment lost 6 bases and the J segment 0 bases; nucleotides outside the gene matches: 7. The CDR3 is CSATYRGLNTEAFF. CDR3 nucleotides: TGCAGTGCAACATACAGGGGTTTGAACACTGAAGCTTTCTTT.

CDR3 amino acids: CSVEDQGGRAGNEQYF. In nucleotides, the CDR3 is TGCAGCGTTGAAGATCAGGGGGGCAGGGCTGGAAACGAGCAGTACTTC. This chain joins TRBV29-1 and TRBJ2-7, with a tentative D call TRBD1 (7 bases). CDR3 length equals 16 residues. Between the trimmed V and J ends, which lost 0 bases and 5 bases, there was a span of 20 bases. CDR1 is SQVTM, CDR2 ANQGSEA, per germline.

This clonotype was counted ten times or more. The V gene is TRBV4-2, the J gene TRBJ2-7; D unclear. Trimming removed 0 bases at V and 2 bases at J, with 8 bases between. Per the germline V gene, CDR1 is LGHNA and CDR2 is YNFKEQ. The CDR3 runs 14 residues. The CDR3 nucleotides read TGTGCCAGCAGCCAAGAGACCAGGACCTACGAGCAGTACTTC. Translating it yields CASSQETRTYEQYF.

This clonotype was seen repeatedly, ten times or more. The chain is built from TRBV7-3 and TRBJ2-1; D gene uncertain. V was clipped by 4 bases and J by 2 bases, with 12 bases between them. The CDR3 contains 15 residues. The germline CDR1 and CDR2 sequences are SGHTA and FQGTGA. The CDR3 sequence is CASSSTISTYNEQFF. The CDR3 bases are TGTGCCAGCAGCTCGACGATATCAACCTACAATGAGCAGTTCTTC.

The chain recombines TRBV20-1 with TRBJ2-7; TRBD2 agrees at 10 bases. The CDR3 spans 14 residues. The V gene's germline CDR1 is DFQATT and CDR2 SNEGSKA (reference sequence). V dropped 3 bases and J dropped 7; count of bases not matched to a gene: 9. CDR3 nucleotide sequence: TGCAGTGCTAGTTCCCTAGCGGGAGCCGGGGAGCAGTACTTC. It encodes CSASSLAGAGEQYF.

Of note for this clonotype: One base away lies a much larger clone, so this may be a sequencing read error. The J gene is TRBJ1-1, the V gene TRBV28; no definite D call. The germline V gene has CDR1 MDHEN and CDR2 SYDVKM. The length of the CDR3 is 15 residues. The CDR3 protein is CASRPLRELNIEAFF. The CDR3, as DNA: TGTGCCAGCAGACCCCTACGGGAATTGAACATTGAAGCTTTCTTT.

This clonotype was detected ten times or more. Relative to the germline gene, one junction end is altered; a read error may explain this. As DNA, the CDR3 is TGTGCCAGCAGTCAACCGGGACTAGCGGGTTTGTATGCCCACTTC. It yields the protein CASSQPGLAGLYAHF. This chain uses TRBV28 with TRBJ2-7; 12 bases align to TRBD2. Germline CDR1 MDHEN, CDR2 SYDVKM. The CDR3 covers 15 residues.

This clonotype came up many times. The chain uses TRBV7-9 and TRBJ2-7, with 9 bases fitting TRBD2. This CDR3 comprises 16 residues. From germline, CDR1 is SEHNR and CDR2 FQNEAQ (reference sequence). Unmatched junction bases numbered 6, after V lost 1 base and J lost 2 bases. Written as DNA, the CDR3 is TGTGCCAGCAGCTTAGTCGGGCTAGCGGGAACCTACGAGCAGTACTTC. This codes for CASSLVGLAGTYEQYF.